This TCR beta chain was documented in a study of T cells in Graves' hyperthyroidism and ophthalmopathy. General study points: Ophthalmopathy, which appeared later, was predicted by the model a median approximately 6 months before onset. Blood shared most expanded thyroid clonotypes above 0.001.

Exclusion criteria comprised uncontrolled infection, other autoimmune disease, pregnancy or lactation. Diagnosing involved the use of clinical symptoms, serum thyroxine and TRAb, thyroid ultrasound and orbital computed tomography. This clonotype was seen a single time. What it binds is unknown. Template material for amplifying TCR beta CDR3 regions consisted of RNA transcripts. The HTBI primer set served for first-round RT-PCR of the TCR CDR3. One entry per CDR3 protein, called by TCRdb with MiXCR from the multiplex PCR reads. The sample has about 640,000 distinct CDR3 sequences, 40% to 55% seen once. The CDR3 consists of 16 residues. CDR1 and CDR2 (germline): SGHTA, FQGNSA. V shed 6 bases, J shed 4 bases, and the junction held 13 bases outside the gene matches.

This TCR derives from an adult man with Graves' disease, either hyperthyroidism or ophthalmopathy (not recorded which). The sample comprised peripheral blood or thyroid tissue (not recorded which). The V call is TRBV7-2, the J call TRBJ1-1; TRBD1 agrees at 8 bases. Here the CDR3 DNA reads TGTGCCAGCAGTCTGGGACAGGCAGGGGTGGGCACTGAAGCTTTCTTT. Protein product: CASSLGQAGVGTEAFF.